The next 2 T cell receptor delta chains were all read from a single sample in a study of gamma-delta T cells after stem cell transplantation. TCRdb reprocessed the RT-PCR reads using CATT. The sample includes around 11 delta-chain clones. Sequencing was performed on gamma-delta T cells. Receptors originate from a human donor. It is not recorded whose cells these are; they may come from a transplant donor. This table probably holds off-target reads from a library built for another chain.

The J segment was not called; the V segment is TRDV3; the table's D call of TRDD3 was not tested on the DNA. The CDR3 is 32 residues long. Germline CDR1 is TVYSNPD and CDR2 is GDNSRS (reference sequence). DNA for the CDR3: TGTGCCTTGTGGGAGGTGAGGTATATTATAAGAAACTCTTTGGCAGTGGAACAACACTGGTTGTCACAGGTAAGTATCGGAAGAATACAACATTTC. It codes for CALWEVRYIIRNSLAVEQHWLSQVSIGRIQHF.

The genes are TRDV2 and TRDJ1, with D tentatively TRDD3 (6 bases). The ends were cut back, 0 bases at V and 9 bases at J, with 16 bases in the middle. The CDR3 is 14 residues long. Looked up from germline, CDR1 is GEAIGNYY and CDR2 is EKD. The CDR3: CACDTVLGRWELIF. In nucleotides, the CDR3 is TGTGCCTGTGACACCGTACTGGGTCGTTGGGAACTCATCTTT.